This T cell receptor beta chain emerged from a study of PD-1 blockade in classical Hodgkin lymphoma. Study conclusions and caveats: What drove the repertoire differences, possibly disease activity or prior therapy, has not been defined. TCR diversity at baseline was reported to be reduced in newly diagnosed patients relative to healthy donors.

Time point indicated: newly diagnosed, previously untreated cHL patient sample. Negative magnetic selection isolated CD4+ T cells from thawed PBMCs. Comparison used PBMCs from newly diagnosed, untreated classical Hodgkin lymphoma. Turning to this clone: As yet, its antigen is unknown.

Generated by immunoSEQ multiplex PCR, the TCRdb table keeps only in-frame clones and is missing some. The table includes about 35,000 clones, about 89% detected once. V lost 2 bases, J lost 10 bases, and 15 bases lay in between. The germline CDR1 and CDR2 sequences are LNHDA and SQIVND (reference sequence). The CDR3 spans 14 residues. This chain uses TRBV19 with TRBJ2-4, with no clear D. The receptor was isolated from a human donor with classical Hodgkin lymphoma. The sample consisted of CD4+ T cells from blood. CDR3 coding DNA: TGTGCCAGTAGTATATCGATCCTAGTGGGTATTCAGTACTTC. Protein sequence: CASSISILVGIQYF.